This TCR beta chain is drawn from a study of Graves' ophthalmopathy and Graves' hyperthyroidism. Study summary: Blood was drawn at initial diagnosis, before any treatment.

From germline, CDR1 is MNHEY and CDR2 SVGAGI. This CDR3 comprises 14 residues. The V gene lost 4 bases and the J gene lost 4 bases, with 13 bases spanning the gap. This clonotype was seen many times. Researchers took RNA transcripts and amplified TCR beta CDR3 regions from them. HTBI primers were used in a first-round RT-PCR, which preceded a second-round multiplex PCR. Each CDR3 protein is one row after TCRdb ran MiXCR on the multiplex PCR reads. The sample includes about 480,000 distinct CDR3 sequences, approximately 15% of them seen just once. The sequence came from a woman under 40 with Graves' ophthalmopathy. This chain uses TRBV6-5 with TRBJ1-1; D uncertain. The sample was blood. The DNA of the CDR3 is TGTGCCAGCAGTTCTCCGGAGAGGGCCACTGAAGCTTTCTTT. Protein sequence: CASSSPERATEAFF.